These 9 T cell receptor beta chains were sequenced from one sample in a study of T-cell memory formation after mild COVID-19. TCRdb analysed the 5' RACE reads with MiXCR anew, one entry per CDR3 protein. The table includes more than 400,000 distinct CDR3 sequences, about 18% detected once. Sequencing used PBMCs or a T cell subset sorted from them (not recorded which). These receptors all stem from an adult woman who had mild COVID-19 (a few samples of this study predate the infection). Cell type and time point are not known.

The V and J genes are TRBV11-2 and TRBJ2-3; D is unresolved. V lost 0 bases and J lost 2, with 6 bases in between. Germline V gene lookup returns CDR1 SGHAT and CDR2 FQNNGV. CDR3 length: 14 amino acids. The chain's CDR3 is CASSLEQTTDTQYF. In DNA form, the CDR3 reads TGTGCCAGCAGCTTAGAGCAGACCACAGATACGCAGTATTTT.

The chain couples TRBV12-3 or TRBV12-4 to TRBJ1-2; maybe TRBD1 (6 bases). CDR3 length: 15 residues. Trimming pared 3 bases from V and 6 bases from J, leaving 17 bases between. CDR3 residues: CASSLDGGREDGYTF. The CDR3 nucleotides are TGTGCCAGCAGTTTGGACGGGGGGCGAGAGGATGGCTACACCTTC.

The CDR3 protein is CASSYLGRLQLDEKLFF. In nucleotides, the CDR3 is TGTGCCAGCAGTTACCTAGGACGGCTTCAACTGGATGAAAAACTGTTTTTT. The chain combines TRBV6-6 with TRBJ1-4; no reliable D call. Trimming took off 2 bases at V and 6 bases at J, with 19 bases between the two ends. This CDR3 has 17 amino acids. Germline V CDR1 and CDR2: MNHNY, SVGAGI (reference sequence).

This chain uses TRBV28 with TRBJ2-7; 7 bases line up with TRBD2. J lost 4 bases, V lost 2 bases, and 2 bases had no gene match. From germline, CDR1 is MDHEN and CDR2 SYDVKM. The CDR3 is 13 residues long. As DNA, the CDR3 is TGTGCCAGCAGTTTACGGGAGGAATACGAGCAGTACTTC. Translated: CASSLREEYEQYF.

This clonotype was seen a handful of times. The chain carries TRBV5-4 and TRBJ2-7; a weak D match, TRBD1 (5 bases). The CDR3 covers 11 residues. In germline, CDR1 is SGHNT, CDR2 YYREEE (reference sequence). V lost 4 bases and J lost 9, with 11 bases in between. The CDR3 DNA is TGTGCCAGCAGCGACAGTTCCGGGCAGTACTTC. Protein: CASSDSSGQYF.

This clonotype has a handful of counts. The chain carries TRBV15 and TRBJ2-1, with D unclear. V lost 1 base to trimming and J lost 0 bases, with 13 bases between them. The CDR3 is made up of 17 amino acids. Germline CDR1 and CDR2: LNHNV and YYDKDF (reference sequence). The CDR3 bases are TGTGCCACCAGCAGAGGACATACGACCATCTCCTACAATGAGCAGTTCTTC. Translated: CATSRGHTTISYNEQFF.

The gene calls are TRBV7-2 and TRBJ2-1, with TRBD2 matching over 7 bases. Trimming removed 3 bases from V and 8 bases from J; junction bases left unmatched: 7. CDR3 length equals 14 residues. Germline V gives CDR1 SGHTA, CDR2 FQGNSA. The CDR3 nucleotides read TGTGCCAGCAGCTTCCAGGGAGGGGACCATGAGCAGTTCTTC. The encoded protein is CASSFQGGDHEQFF.

The chain uses TRBV10-3 and TRBJ2-3; tentative D call: TRBD1 (6 bases). The germline V gene has CDR1 ENHRY and CDR2 SYGVKD. V gave up 7 bases and J gave up 1 base, with 12 bases separating them. This CDR3 contains 14 residues. This chain's CDR3 is CAIKQGEGTDTQYF. CDR3 nucleotides: TGTGCCATCAAACAGGGCGAGGGCACAGATACGCAGTATTTT.

The chain uses TRBV5-6 and TRBJ1-2; D is perhaps TRBD1 (6 bases). Deletions cut 4 bases from V and 6 bases from J, with 13 bases between. The CDR3 is 13 residues long. CDR1 and CDR2 from the germline V gene are SGHDT and YYEEEE. CDR3 DNA sequence: TGTGCCAGCAGCCTCAGGGGTGGCGATGGCTACACCTTC. It translates to CASSLRGGDGYTF.